This is a list of T cell receptor beta chains from one sample in a study of Graves' ophthalmopathy and Graves' hyperthyroidism. MiXCR, run by TCRdb on the multiplex PCR reads, gives a single entry per CDR3 protein. The sample records roughly 500,000 distinct CDR3 sequences, under 15% being singletons. The source material was blood. The receptors shown here come from a woman in her twenties or thirties with Graves' ophthalmopathy. The CDR3 runs from the conserved cysteine through the conserved F or W. Fields, in order: D gene, J gene, V gene, clone size, CDR3 protein, CDR3 DNA. D genes are given only for firm matches. Part of the rows lack a size; the others show once, few, many or a class for expanded clones.

NA | TRBJ1-1 | TRBV6-1 | many | CASTLDANTEAFF | TGTGCCAGCACATTGGATGCGAACACTGAAGCTTTCTTT
TRBD2 | TRBJ2-5 | TRBV20-1 | many | CSARDGSGNQETQYF | TGCAGTGCTAGAGACGGGAGCGGGAACCAAGAGACCCAGTACTTC
TRBD2 | TRBJ2-5 | TRBV10-3 | NA | CAPHSQTSGDQETQYF | TGTGCCCCCCACAGCCAGACTAGCGGGGATCAAGAGACCCAGTACTTC
NA | TRBJ1-2 | TRBV6-5 | many | CASSYSKRYGYTF | TGTGCCAGCAGTTACTCGAAAAGATATGGCTACACCTTC
TRBD1 | TRBJ2-5 | TRBV7-6 | many | CASSSTGTEETQYF | TGTGCCAGCAGCTCTACAGGGACAGAAGAGACCCAGTACTTC
TRBD1 | TRBJ1-5 | TRBV20-1 | many | CSARGRGQGNQPQHF | TGCAGTGCTAGAGGACGGGGACAGGGTAATCAGCCCCAGCATTTT
TRBD1 | TRBJ1-2 | TRBV11-1 | NA | CASSYSDRGLNYGYTF | TGTGCCAGCAGCTACTCGGACAGGGGACTGAACTATGGCTACACCTTC
TRBD1 | TRBJ2-5 | TRBV18 | many | CASSPTGQETQYF | TGTGCCAGCAGCCCGACAGGGCAAGAGACCCAGTACTTC
NA | TRBJ2-4 | TRBV30 | few | CAWSEFLNIQYF | TGTGCCTGGAGTGAATTCCTAAACATTCAGTACTTC
NA | TRBJ2-6 | TRBV30 | many | CAWSPYSPGANVLTF | TGTGCCTGGAGTCCATACTCCCCTGGGGCCAACGTCCTGACTTTC
NA | TRBJ1-3 | TRBV29-1 | many | CSVDLQGSPGNTIYF | TGCAGCGTTGACCTACAGGGTAGCCCTGGAAACACCATATATTTT
TRBD2 | TRBJ2-5 | TRBV24-1 | many | CATQGGEETQYF | TGTGCCACCCAGGGAGGGGAAGAGACCCAGTACTTC
TRBD1 | TRBJ2-2 | TRBV28 | many | CASSTGTGKTGELFF | TGTGCCAGCAGTACCGGGACAGGGAAAACCGGGGAGCTGTTTTTT
NA | TRBJ1-5 | TRBV7-2 | many | CASSLQGRSNQPQHF | TGTGCCAGCAGCTTGCAGGGAAGAAGCAATCAGCCCCAGCATTTT
NA | TRBJ2-7 | TRBV6-1 | NA | CASRTVNEQYF | TGTGCCAGCAGGACCGTTAACGAGCAGTACTTC
NA | TRBJ1-2 | TRBV29-1 | many | CSVRESYGYTF | TGCAGCGTCAGGGAATCCTATGGCTACACCTTC
TRBD1 | TRBJ1-5 | TRBV30 | many | CAWSIQGAGQPQHF | TGTGCCTGGAGCATACAGGGGGCAGGACAGCCCCAGCATTTT
TRBD1 | TRBJ1-1 | TRBV6-5 | NA | CASSYSPGTGGVCFF | TGTGCCAGCAGTTACTCCCCCGGGACAGGGGGAGTTTGTTTCTTT
TRBD2 | TRBJ2-7 | TRBV12-3/TRBV12-4 | many | CASSSGLFYEQYF | TGTGCCAGCAGTTCGGGACTATTCTACGAGCAGTACTTC
NA | TRBJ2-5 | TRBV10-3 | many | CAISDTEGSFWETQYF | TGTGCCATCAGTGATACAGAGGGGAGTTTTTGGGAGACCCAGTACTTC
NA | TRBJ2-2 | TRBV6-5 | many | CASSYSTGGTGELFF | TGTGCCAGCAGTTACTCGACAGGAGGTACCGGGGAGCTGTTTTTT
TRBD1 | TRBJ1-2 | TRBV27 | many | CASSLWGDRDPGGYTF | TGTGCCAGCAGTTTATGGGGCGACAGGGACCCCGGTGGCTACACCTTC